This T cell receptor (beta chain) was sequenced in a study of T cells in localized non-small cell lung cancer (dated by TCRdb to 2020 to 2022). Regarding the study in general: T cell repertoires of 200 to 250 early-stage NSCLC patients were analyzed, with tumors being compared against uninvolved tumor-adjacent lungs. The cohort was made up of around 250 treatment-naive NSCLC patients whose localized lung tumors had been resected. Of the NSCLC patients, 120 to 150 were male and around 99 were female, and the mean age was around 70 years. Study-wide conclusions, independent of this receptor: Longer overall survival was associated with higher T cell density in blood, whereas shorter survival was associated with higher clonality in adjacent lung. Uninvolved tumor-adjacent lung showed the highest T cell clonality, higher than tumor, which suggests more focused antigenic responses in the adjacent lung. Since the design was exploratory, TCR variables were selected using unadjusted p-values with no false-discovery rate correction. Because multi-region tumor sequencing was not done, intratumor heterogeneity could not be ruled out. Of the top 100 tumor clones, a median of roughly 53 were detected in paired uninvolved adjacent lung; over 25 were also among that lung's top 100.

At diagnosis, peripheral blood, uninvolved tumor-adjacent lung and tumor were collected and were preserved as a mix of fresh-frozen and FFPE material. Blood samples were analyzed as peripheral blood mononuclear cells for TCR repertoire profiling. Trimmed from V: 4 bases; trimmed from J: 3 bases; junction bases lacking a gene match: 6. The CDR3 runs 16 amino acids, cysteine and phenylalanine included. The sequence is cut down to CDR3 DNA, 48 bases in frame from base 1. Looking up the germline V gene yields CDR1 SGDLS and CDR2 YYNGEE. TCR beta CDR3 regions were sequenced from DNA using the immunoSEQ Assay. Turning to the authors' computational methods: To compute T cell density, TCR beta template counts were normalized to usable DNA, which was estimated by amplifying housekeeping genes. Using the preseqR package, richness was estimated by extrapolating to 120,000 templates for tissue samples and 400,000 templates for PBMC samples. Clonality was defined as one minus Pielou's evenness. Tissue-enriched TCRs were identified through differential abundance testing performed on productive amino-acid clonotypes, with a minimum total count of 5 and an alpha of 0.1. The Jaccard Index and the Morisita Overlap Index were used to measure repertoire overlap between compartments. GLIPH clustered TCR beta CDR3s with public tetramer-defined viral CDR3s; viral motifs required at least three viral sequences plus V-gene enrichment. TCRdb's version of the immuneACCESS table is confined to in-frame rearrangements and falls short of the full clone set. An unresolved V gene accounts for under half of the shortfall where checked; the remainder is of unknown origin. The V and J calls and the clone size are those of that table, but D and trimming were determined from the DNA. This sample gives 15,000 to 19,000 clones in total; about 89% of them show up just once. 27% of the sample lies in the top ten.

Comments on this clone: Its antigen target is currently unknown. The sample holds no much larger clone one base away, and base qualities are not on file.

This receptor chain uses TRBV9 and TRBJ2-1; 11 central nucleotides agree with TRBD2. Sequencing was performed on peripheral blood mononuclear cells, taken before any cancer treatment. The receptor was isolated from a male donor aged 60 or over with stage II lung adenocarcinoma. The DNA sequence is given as TGTGCCAGCAGCCTCTTAGCGGGAGGGAACTACAATGAGCAGTTCTTC. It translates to CASSLLAGGNYNEQFF.